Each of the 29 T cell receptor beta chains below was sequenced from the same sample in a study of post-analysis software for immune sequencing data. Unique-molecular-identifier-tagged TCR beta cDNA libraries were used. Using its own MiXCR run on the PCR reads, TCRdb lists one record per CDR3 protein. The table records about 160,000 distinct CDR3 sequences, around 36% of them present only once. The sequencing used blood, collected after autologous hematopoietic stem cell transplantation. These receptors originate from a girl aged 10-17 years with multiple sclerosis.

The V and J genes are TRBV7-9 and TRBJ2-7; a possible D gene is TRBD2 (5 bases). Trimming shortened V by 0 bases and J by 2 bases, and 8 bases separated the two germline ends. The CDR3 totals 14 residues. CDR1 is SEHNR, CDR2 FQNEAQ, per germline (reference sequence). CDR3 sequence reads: CASSLAGEPYEQYF. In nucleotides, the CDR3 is TGTGCCAGCAGCTTAGCGGGAGAGCCCTACGAGCAGTACTTC.

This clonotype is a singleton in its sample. The DNA of the CDR3 is TGTGCCAGCAGTTATAGCGGGAGGGCCGAGACCGGGGAGCTGTTTTTT. It yields the protein CASSYSGRAETGELFF. The V gene is TRBV2, the J gene TRBJ2-2, with TRBD2 matching over 11 bases. The V gene's germline CDR1 is SNHLY and CDR2 FYNNEI. This CDR3 contains 16 residues. V was pared by 5 bases and J by 5 bases, with 7 bases of the junction left unmatched.

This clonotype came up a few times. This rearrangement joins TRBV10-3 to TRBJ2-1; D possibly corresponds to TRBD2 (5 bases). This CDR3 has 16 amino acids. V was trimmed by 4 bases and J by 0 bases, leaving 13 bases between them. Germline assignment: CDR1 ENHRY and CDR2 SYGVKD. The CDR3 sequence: CAISGEGALSYNEQFF. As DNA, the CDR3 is TGTGCCATCAGTGGTGAGGGAGCCCTCTCCTACAATGAGCAGTTCTTC.

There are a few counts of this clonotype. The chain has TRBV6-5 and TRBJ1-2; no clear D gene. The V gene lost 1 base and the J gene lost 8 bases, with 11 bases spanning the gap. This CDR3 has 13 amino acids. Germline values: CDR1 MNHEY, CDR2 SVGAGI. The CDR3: CASSYFGGRGYTF. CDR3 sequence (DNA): TGTGCCAGCAGTTACTTTGGTGGCCGCGGCTACACCTTC.

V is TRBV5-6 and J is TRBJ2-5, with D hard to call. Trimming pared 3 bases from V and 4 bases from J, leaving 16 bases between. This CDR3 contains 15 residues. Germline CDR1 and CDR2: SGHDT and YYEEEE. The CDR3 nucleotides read TGTGCCAGCAGCTGGCGGACCAATCGAGTAGAGACCCAGTACTTC. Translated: CASSWRTNRVETQYF.

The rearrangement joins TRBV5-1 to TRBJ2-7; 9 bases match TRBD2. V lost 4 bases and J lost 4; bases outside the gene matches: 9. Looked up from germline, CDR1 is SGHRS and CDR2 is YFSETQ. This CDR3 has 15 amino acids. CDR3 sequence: CASSPYSGSGYEQYF. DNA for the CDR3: TGCGCCAGCAGCCCCTATAGCGGGAGCGGGTACGAGCAGTACTTC. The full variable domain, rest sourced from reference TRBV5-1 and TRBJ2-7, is KAGVTQTPRYLIKTRGQQVTLSCSPISGHRSVSWYQQTPGQGLQFLFEYFSETQRNKGNFPGRFSGRQFSNSRSEMNVSTLELGDSALYLCASSPYSGSGYEQYFGPGTRLTVT.

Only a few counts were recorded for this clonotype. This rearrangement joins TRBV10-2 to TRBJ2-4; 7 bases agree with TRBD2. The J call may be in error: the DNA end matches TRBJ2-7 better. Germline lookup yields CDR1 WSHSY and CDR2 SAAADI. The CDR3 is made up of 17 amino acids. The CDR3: CASSEAGRTQGRYEQYF. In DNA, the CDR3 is TGCGCCAGCAGTGAAGCCGGGAGGACTCAAGGTCGCTACGAGCAGTACTTC.

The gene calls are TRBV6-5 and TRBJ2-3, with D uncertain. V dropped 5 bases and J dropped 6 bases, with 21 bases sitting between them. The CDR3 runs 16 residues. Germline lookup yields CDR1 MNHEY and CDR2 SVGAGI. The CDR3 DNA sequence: TGTGCCAGCAGTACCCGTAGGGCTACACATGGGGATACGCAGTATTTT. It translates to CASSTRRATHGDTQYF.

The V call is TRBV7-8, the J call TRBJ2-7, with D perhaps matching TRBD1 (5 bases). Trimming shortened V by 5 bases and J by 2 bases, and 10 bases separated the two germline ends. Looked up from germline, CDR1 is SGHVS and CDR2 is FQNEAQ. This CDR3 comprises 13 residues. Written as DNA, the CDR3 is TGTGCCAGCAGCCAGGGCTTCGCCTACGAGCAGTACTTC. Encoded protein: CASSQGFAYEQYF. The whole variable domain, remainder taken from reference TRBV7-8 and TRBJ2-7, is GAGVSQSPRYKVAKRGQDVALRCDPISGHVSLFWYQQALGQGPEFLTYFQNEAQLDKSGLPSDRFFAERPEGSVSTLKIQRTQQEDSAVYLCASSQGFAYEQYFGPGTRLTVT.

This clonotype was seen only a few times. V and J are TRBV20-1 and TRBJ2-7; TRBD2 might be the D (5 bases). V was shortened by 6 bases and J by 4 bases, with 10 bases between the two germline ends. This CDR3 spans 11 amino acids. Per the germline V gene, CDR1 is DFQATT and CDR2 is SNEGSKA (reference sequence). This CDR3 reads CSATEGYEQYF. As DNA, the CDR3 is TGCAGTGCCACAGAGGGATACGAGCAGTACTTC.

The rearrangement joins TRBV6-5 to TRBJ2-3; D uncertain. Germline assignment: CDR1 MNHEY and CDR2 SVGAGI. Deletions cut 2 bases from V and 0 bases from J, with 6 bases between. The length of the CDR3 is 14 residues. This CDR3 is CASSYITSTDTQYF. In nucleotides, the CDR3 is TGTGCCAGCAGTTACATTACTAGCACAGATACGCAGTATTTT.

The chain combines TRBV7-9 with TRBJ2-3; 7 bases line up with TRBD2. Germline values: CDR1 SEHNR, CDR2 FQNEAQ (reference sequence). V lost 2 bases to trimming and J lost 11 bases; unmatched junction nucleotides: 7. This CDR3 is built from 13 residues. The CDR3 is CASSLPSGYGQYF. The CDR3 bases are TGTGCCAGCAGCTTACCTAGCGGTTACGGGCAGTATTTT.

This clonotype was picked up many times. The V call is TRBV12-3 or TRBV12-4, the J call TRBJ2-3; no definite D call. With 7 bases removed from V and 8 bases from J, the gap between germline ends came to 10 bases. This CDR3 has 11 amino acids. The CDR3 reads CASTPGGTQYF. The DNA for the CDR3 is TGTGCCAGCACCCCCGGCGGTACGCAGTATTTT.

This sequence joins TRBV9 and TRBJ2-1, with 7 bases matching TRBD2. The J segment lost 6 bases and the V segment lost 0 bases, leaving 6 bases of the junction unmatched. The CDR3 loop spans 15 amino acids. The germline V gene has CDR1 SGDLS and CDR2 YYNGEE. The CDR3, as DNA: TGTGCCAGCAGCGTAGGCGGGAGCGGGGTCAATGAGCAGTTCTTC. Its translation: CASSVGGSGVNEQFF.

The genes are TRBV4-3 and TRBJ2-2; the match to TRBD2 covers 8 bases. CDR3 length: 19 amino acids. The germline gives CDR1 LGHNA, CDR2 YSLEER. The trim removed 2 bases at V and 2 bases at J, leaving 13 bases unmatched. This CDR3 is CASSQLVASGRQNTGELFF. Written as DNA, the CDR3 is TGCGCCAGCAGCCAATTAGTCGCGAGCGGGAGACAAAACACCGGGGAGCTGTTTTTT.

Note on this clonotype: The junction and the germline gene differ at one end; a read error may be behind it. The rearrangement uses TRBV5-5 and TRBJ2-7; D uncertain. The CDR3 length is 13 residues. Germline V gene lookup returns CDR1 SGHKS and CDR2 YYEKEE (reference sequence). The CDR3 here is CAGSSPGAYEQYF. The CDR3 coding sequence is TGTGCCGGCAGCTCCCCTGGGGCCTACGAGCAGTACTTC.

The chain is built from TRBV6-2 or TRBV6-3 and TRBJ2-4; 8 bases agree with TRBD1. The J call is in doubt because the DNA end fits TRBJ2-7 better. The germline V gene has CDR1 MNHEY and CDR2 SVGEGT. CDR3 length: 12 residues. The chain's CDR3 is CANPDRAYEQYF. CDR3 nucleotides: TGTGCCAACCCGGACAGGGCTTACGAGCAGTACTTC.

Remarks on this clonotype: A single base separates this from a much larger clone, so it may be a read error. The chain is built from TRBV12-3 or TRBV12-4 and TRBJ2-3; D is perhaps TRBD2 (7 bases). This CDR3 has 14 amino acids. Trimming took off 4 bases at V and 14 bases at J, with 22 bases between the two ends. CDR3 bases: TGTGCCAGCAGTTACCGGGGAGGGGGTGAAAAACTGTATTTT. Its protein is CASSYRGGGEKLYF.

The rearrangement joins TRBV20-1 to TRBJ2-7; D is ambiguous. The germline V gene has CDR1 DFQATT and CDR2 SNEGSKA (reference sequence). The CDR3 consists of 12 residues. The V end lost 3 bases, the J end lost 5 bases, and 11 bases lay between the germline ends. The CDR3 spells CSASSVSDEQYF. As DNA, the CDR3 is TGCAGTGCTAGTTCGGTGTCTGACGAGCAGTACTTC.

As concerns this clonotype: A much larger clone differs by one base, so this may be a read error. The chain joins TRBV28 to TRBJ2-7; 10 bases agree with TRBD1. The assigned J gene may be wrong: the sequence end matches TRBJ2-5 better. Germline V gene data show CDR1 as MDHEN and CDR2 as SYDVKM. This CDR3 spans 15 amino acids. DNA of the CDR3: TGTGCCAGCAGTTTTTGGGGGACAGGGGAAGAGACCCAGTACTTC. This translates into CASSFWGTGEETQYF.

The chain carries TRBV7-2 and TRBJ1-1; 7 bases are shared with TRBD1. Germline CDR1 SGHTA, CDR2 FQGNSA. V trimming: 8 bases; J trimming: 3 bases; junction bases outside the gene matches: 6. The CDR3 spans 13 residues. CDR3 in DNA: TGTGCCAGCTCAGGACAGGCCTACACTGAAGCTTTCTTT. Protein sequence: CASSGQAYTEAFF.

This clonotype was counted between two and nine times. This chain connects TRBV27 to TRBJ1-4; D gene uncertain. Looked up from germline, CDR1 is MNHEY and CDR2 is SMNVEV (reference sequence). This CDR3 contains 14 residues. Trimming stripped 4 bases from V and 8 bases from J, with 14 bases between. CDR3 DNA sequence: TGTGCCAGCAGTTCCCTCGGCCACGGAGAAAAACTGTTTTTT. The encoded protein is CASSSLGHGEKLFF.

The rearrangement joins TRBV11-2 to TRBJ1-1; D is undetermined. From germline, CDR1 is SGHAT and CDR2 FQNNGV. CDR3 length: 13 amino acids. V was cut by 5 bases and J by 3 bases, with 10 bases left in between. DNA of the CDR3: TGTGCCAGCAGCCGTTTAAGCGACACTGAAGCTTTCTTT. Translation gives CASSRLSDTEAFF.

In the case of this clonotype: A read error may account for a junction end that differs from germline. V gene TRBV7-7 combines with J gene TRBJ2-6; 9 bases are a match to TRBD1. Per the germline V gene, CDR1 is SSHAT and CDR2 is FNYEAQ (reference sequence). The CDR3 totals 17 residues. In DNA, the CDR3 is TGTGCTAGCAGTAAGGGACAGGGAATTACTGGGGCCAACGTCCTGACTTTC. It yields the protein CASSKGQGITGANVLTF.

CDR3 bases: TGCAGCCCGACAGGGGCCCGCGAGACTGAAGCTTTCTTT. Translated, it gives CSPTGARETEAFF. The rearrangement joins TRBV29-1 to TRBJ1-1, with 8 bases lining up with TRBD1. Germline V gene sequence: CDR1 SQVTM, CDR2 ANQGSEA. The CDR3 has 13 residues. J was trimmed by 5 bases and V by 8 bases; bases with no gene match: 10.

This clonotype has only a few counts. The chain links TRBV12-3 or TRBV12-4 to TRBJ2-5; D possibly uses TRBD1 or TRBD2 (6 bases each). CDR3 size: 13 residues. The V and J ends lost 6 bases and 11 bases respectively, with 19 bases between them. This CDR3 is CASSLGTTGEQYF. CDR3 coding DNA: TGTGCCAGCAGCCTCGGGACAACGGGGGAGCAGTACTTC.

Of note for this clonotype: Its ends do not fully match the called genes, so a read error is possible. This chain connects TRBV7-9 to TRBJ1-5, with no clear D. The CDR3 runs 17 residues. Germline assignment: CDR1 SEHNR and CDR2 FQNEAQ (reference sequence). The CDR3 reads CASSSGSNPLTYQPLHF. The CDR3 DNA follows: TGTGCCAGCAGCTCCGGGTCCAACCCTCTCACTTATCAGCCCCTGCATTTT.

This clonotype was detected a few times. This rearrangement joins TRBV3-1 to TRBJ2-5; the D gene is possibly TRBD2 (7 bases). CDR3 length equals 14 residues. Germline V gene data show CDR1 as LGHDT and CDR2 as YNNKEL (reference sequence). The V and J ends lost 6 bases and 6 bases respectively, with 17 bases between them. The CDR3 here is CASRAGAGVKTQYF. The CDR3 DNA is TGTGCCAGCAGAGCAGGGGCGGGAGTGAAGACCCAGTACTTC.

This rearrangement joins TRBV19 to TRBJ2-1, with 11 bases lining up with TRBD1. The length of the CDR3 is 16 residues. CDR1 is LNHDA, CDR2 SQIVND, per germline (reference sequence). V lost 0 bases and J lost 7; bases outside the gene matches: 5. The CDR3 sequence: CASSIDGTGGLNEQFF. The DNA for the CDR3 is TGTGCCAGTAGTATAGATGGGACAGGGGGATTAAATGAGCAGTTCTTC.